This T cell receptor (beta chain) stems from a study of T cells in Graves' hyperthyroidism and ophthalmopathy. Overall study findings and caveats: Most clonotypes expanded in thyroid above 0.001 were likewise present in blood. By a 13 V-J model, ophthalmopathy was set apart from stable hyperthyroidism.

Regions amplified from RNA transcripts were the TCR beta CDR3 regions. Initially, a first-round RT-PCR of the TCR CDR3 employed the HTBI primer set. TCRdb processed the multiplex PCR reads anew with MiXCR; each CDR3 protein has one entry. The sample records about 350,000 distinct CDR3 sequences, about a fifth being singletons. Disease duration under 2 months; hyperthyroidism patients were aged 18 to 65. This clonotype was counted between two and nine times. What it binds is not known. Specimen: blood. The origin of this receptor is a woman aged 18-35 years with Graves' hyperthyroidism.

The CDR3 region has the DNA TGTGCCAGCAGAGGGTTTACAGATACGCAGTATTTT. Translation gives CASRGFTDTQYF. The V call is TRBV27, the J call TRBJ2-3, with unresolved D. CDR3 length: 12 residues. Germline values: CDR1 MNHEY, CDR2 SMNVEV (reference sequence). The V end was cut by 6 bases, the J end by 3 bases, with 7 bases between.